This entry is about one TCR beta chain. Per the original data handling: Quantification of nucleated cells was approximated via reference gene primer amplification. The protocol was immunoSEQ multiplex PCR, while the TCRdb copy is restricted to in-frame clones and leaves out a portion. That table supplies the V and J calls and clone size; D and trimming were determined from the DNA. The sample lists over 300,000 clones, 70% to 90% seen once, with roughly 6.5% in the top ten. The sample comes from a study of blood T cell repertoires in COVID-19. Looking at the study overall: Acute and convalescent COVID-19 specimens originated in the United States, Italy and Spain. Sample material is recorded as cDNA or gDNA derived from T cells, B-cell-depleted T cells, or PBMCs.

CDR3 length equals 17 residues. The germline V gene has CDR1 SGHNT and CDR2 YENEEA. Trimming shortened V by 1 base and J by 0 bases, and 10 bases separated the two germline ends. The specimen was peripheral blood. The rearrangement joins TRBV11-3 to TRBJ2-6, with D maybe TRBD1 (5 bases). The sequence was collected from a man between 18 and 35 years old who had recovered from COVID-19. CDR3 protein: CASSLGQGASGANVLTF. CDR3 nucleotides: TGTGCCAGCAGCTTAGGGCAAGGGGCCTCTGGGGCCAACGTCCTGACTTTC.